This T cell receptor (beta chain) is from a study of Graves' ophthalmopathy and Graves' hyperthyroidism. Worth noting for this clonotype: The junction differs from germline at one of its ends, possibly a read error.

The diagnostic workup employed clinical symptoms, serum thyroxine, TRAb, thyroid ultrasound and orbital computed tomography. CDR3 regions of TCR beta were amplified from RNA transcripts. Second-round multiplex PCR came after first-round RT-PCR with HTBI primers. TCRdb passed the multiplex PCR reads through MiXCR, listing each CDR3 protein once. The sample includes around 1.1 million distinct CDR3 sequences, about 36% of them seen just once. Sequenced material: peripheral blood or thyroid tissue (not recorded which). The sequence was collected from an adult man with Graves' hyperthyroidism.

Here the CDR3 DNA reads TGCGCCAGCACGGGCGGGAGTGGTTGGGCCTACGAGCAGTACTTC. Translating it yields CASTGGSGWAYEQYF. This chain links TRBV7-9 with TRBJ2-7; TRBD2 aligns across 7 bases. The germline V gene encodes CDR1 SEHNR and CDR2 FQNEAQ (reference sequence). The CDR3 runs to 15 residues.